The 4 T cell receptor beta chains given below trace back to one sample, sequenced in a study of control samples from healthy donors and cancer patients. TCRdb's table, derived via immunoSEQ multiplex PCR, lists solely in-frame clones and lacks some. The data hold 100,000 to 150,000 clones, with approximately 92% observed a single time. Material: PBMCs. The receptors shown here come from a man at least 80 years old with head and neck cancer.

The chain combines TRBV14 with TRBJ2-5, with D hard to call. CDR3 size: 17 residues. Trimming removed 3 bases at V and 2 bases at J, with 19 bases between. The V gene's germline CDR1 is SGHDN and CDR2 FVKESK. The chain's CDR3 is CASSQYSLMDRQETQYF. CDR3 coding DNA: TGTGCCAGCAGCCAGTATTCGTTGATGGACCGACAAGAGACCCAGTACTTC.

V usage is TRBV11-2 and J usage is TRBJ1-6; the match to TRBD1 covers 7 bases. Germline CDR1 and CDR2: SGHAT and FQNNGV. Trimming at V came to 4 bases and at J to 5 bases, leaving 5 bases not matched to a gene. The CDR3 runs to 15 residues. The CDR3 loop reads CASSSPGTDNSPLHF. The CDR3 nucleotides are TGTGCCAGCAGCTCGCCGGGGACAGATAATTCACCCCTCCACTTT. Supplemented by reference TRBV11-2 and TRBJ1-6, the full variable domain reads EAGVAQSPRYKIIEKRQSVAFWCNPISGHATLYWYQQILGQGPKLLIQFQNNGVVDDSQLPKDRFSAERLKGVDSTLKIQPAKLEDSAVYLCASSSPGTDNSPLHFGNGTRLTVT.

The chain joins TRBV30 to TRBJ1-1; D not resolved. The CDR3 spans 13 residues. V shed 4 bases and J shed 0 bases, with 9 bases lying between them. CDR1 is GTSNPN, CDR2 SVGIG, per germline (reference sequence). The CDR3 spells CAWTGVMNTEAFF. CDR3 bases: TGTGCCTGGACAGGCGTAATGAACACTGAAGCTTTCTTT.

This chain links TRBV9 with TRBJ1-2, with D hard to call. The CDR3 has 13 residues. Germline CDR1 reads SGDLS; CDR2 reads YYNGEE. V was cut by 0 bases and J by 0 bases, with 3 bases left in between. The CDR3 is CASSVEANYGYTF. For the CDR3, the DNA is TGTGCCAGCAGCGTAGAAGCTAACTATGGCTACACCTTC.